What follows are 12 T cell receptor beta chains derived from one specimen sequenced in a study of blood T cell repertoires in COVID-19. Libraries were prepared by immunoSEQ multiplex PCR; TCRdb keeps only in-frame clonotypes and omits some of them. This table has 130,000 to 150,000 clones, 60% to 85% appearing once. Sequencing used peripheral blood. The receptors here all came from a woman aged 55-70 years with acute or convalescent COVID-19.

This chain joins TRBV29-1 and TRBJ1-3; D remains unclear. The CDR3 spans 13 residues. V was pared by 4 bases and J by 0 bases, with 7 bases between. The germline CDR1 and CDR2 sequences are SQVTM and ANQGSEA. CDR3: CSVGHSSGNTIYF. As DNA, the CDR3 is TGCAGCGTTGGACACAGCTCTGGAAACACCATATATTTT.

In its sample, this clone was seen once. The chain joins TRBV10-2 to TRBJ2-7; D call uncertain. V was trimmed by 4 bases and J by 2 bases, leaving 15 bases between them. CDR1 is WSHSY, CDR2 SAAADI, per germline. CDR3 length: 15 amino acids. The DNA for the CDR3 is TGCGCCAGCAGTGCCCGAACGGAGTTTCCCTACGAGCAGTACTTC. Its protein product is CASSARTEFPYEQYF.

V and J are TRBV24-1 and TRBJ2-7; D is unclear. The germline gives CDR1 KGHDR, CDR2 SFDVKD. Trimming removed 5 bases at V and 0 bases at J, with 7 bases between. This CDR3 is built from 13 residues. CDR3 sequence: CATSGSSSYEQYF. In nucleotides, the CDR3 is TGTGCCACCAGTGGCTCTAGCTCCTACGAGCAGTACTTC.

The chain links TRBV9 to TRBJ2-2; a possible D gene is TRBD2 (6 bases). This CDR3 region has 19 residues. Germline CDR1 reads SGDLS; CDR2 reads YYNGEE. V lost 0 bases to trimming and J lost 0 bases, with 18 bases between them. CDR3 coding DNA: TGTGCCAGCAGCGTAGACCAGTCATTGCGGAGGGCGAACACCGGGGAGCTGTTTTTT. Protein product: CASSVDQSLRRANTGELFF.

This clone was seen ten or more times. V is TRBV3-1 (or the pseudogene TRBV3-2) and J is TRBJ2-3; 8 bases line up with TRBD1. V lost 2 bases to trimming and J lost 2 bases; unmatched junction nucleotides: 6. The germline V gene encodes CDR1 LGHDT and CDR2 YNNKEL (reference sequence). The CDR3 is 16 residues long. CDR3 bases: TGTGCCAGCAGCCAACGACAGGGGACGGACACAGATACGCAGTATTTT. It specifies CASSQRQGTDTDTQYF.

The gene calls are TRBV19 and TRBJ1-2; 10 nucleotides line up with TRBD1. There are 16 residues in the CDR3. Germline lookup yields CDR1 LNHDA and CDR2 SQIVND (reference sequence). V trimming: 7 bases; J trimming: 7 bases; junction bases outside the gene matches: 15. This CDR3 reads CASTRDRGTPVIGYTF. The CDR3 DNA follows: TGTGCCAGTACTCGGGACAGGGGAACACCCGTAATTGGCTACACCTTC.

The rearrangement links TRBV5-8 to TRBJ2-5, with 8 bases aligning to TRBD1. The CDR3 has 15 amino acids. V trimming: 0 bases; J trimming: 1 base; junction bases outside the gene matches: 2. CDR1 is SGHTS, CDR2 YDEGEE, per germline. This chain's CDR3 is CASSLGRGLQETQYF. CDR3 DNA sequence: TGTGCCAGCAGCTTGGGCAGGGGGCTCCAAGAGACCCAGTACTTC. Full variable domain (missing parts from reference TRBV5-8 and TRBJ2-5): EAGVTQSPTHLIKTRGQQATLRCSPISGHTSVYWYQQALGLGLQFLLWYDEGEERNRGNFPPRFSGRQFPNYSSELNVNALELEDSALYLCASSLGRGLQETQYFGPGTRLLVL.

The chain uses TRBV27 and TRBJ2-1; D not certain. This CDR3 is built from 13 residues. Trimming shortened V by 2 bases and J by 4 bases, and 6 bases separated the two germline ends. Germline CDR1 MNHEY, CDR2 SMNVEV (reference sequence). The chain's CDR3 is CASSLRSYNEQFF. CDR3 bases: TGTGCCAGCAGTTTAAGGAGTTACAATGAGCAGTTCTTC.

This sequence joins TRBV28 and TRBJ1-2; 8 positions match TRBD1. Per germline, CDR1 MDHEN and CDR2 SYDVKM. J lost 4 bases, V lost 5 bases, and 9 bases had no gene match. CDR3 length: 15 residues. The CDR3 DNA follows: TGTGCCAGCAGTCCCTTACAGGGGGATGTCTATGGCTACACCTTC. It codes for CASSPLQGDVYGYTF.

The chain links TRBV30 to TRBJ2-7; weak D call: TRBD1 (6 bases). The CDR3 runs 13 residues. CDR1 is GTSNPN, CDR2 SVGIG, per germline (reference sequence). V lost 4 bases, J lost 2 bases, and 12 bases lay in between. The CDR3 region is CAWTRTDTYEQYF. For the CDR3, the DNA is TGTGCCTGGACGAGGACAGACACCTACGAGCAGTACTTC.

The chain joins TRBV30 to TRBJ2-7; D unclear. Germline CDR1 GTSNPN, CDR2 SVGIG (reference sequence). The CDR3 runs to 13 residues. The ends were cut back, 0 bases at V and 2 bases at J, with 8 bases in the middle. For the CDR3, the DNA is TGTGCCTGGAGTGTAAGCGTGACCTACGAGCAGTACTTC. It encodes CAWSVSVTYEQYF. Drawing the rest from reference TRBV30 and TRBJ2-7, the complete variable domain is SQTIHQWPATLVQPVGSPLSLECTVEGTSNPNLYWYRQAAGRGLQLLFYSVGIGQISSEVPQNLSASRPQDRQFILSSKKLLLSDSGFYLCAWSVSVTYEQYFGPGTRLTVT.

This clone was observed a few times. The chain links TRBV7-9 to TRBJ1-2; TRBD1 is a possible D gene (5 bases). The CDR3 contains 15 residues. The V gene's germline CDR1 is SEHNR and CDR2 FQNEAQ (reference sequence). V dropped 5 bases and J dropped 3 bases, with 16 bases sitting between them. The CDR3 sequence is CASSPSGATDYGYTF. In DNA, the CDR3 is TGTGCCAGCAGCCCCTCTGGGGCTACAGACTATGGCTACACCTTC.